One sample yielded the 19 T cell receptor beta chains listed below, sequenced in a study of regulatory T cells in long-lasting Graves disease (dated by TCRdb to the early 2020s). According to the study, the label for this sample's time point signals: newly diagnosed GD, antithyroid drugs for less than 3 months. For both TCR sequencing and RNA sequencing, RNA was extracted from PBMCs in TRIzol. The library came from multiplex PCR. The sequencer listed for this sample is Illumina HiSeq 4000. To build TCR beta libraries, CDR3 regions were amplified by Arm-PCR using iRepertoire HTBI primers. The public reads were reprocessed in TCRdb via fastp at Q25 and MiXCR, keeping in-frame beta chains. Every entry covers one CDR3 protein and lists the most common genes and DNA from its rows. This sample gives about 540,000 distinct CDR3 sequences in total; around an eighth of them show up just once. The ten largest clones represent over 7.5% of the sample.

In addition, the sample was reused for a study of T cells in Graves' hyperthyroidism and ophthalmopathy.

The material sequenced was peripheral blood mononuclear cells (PBMCs), taken at new diagnosis, from a patient treated with antithyroid drugs. These receptors all stem from a man under 40 with Graves disease. Donor details come from another sample of the same person, matched by shared clones.

The rearrangement joins TRBV18 to TRBJ2-4, with D tentatively TRBD2 (6 bases). This CDR3 comprises 15 residues. Looked up from germline, CDR1 is KGHSH and CDR2 is LQKENI. V dropped 3 bases and J dropped 1 base, with 10 bases sitting between them. CDR3 sequence (DNA): TGTGCCAGCTCACCCGGAGGGTCTGCCAAAAACATTCAGTACTTC. This translates into CASSPGGSAKNIQYF.

This clonotype was found a few times. This chain uses TRBV7-9 with TRBJ1-3, with D uncertain. The CDR3 loop spans 13 amino acids. With 8 bases removed from V and 4 bases from J, the gap between germline ends came to 12 bases. CDR1 SEHNR and CDR2 FQNEAQ come from the germline V gene (reference sequence). The CDR3 DNA reads as TGTGCCAGCGGAGGTTTTTCGGGAAACACCATATATTTT. Translated: CASGGFSGNTIYF.

Ten or more counts support this clonotype. The chain couples TRBV6-1 to TRBJ2-1; tentatively, D is TRBD1 (6 bases). V shed 5 bases and J shed 8 bases, with 19 bases lying between them. This CDR3 spans 15 amino acids. The germline V gene encodes CDR1 MNHNS and CDR2 SASEGT. CDR3 residues: CASSPTGRFKDEQFF. The DNA for the CDR3 is TGTGCCAGCAGTCCGACAGGACGTTTTAAGGATGAGCAGTTCTTC.

In its sample, this clonotype was seen many times. This chain links TRBV27 with TRBJ1-5; 11 nucleotides match TRBD1. This CDR3 has 17 amino acids. With 5 bases clipped from V and 7 bases from J, the junction kept 13 bases outside the gene matches. The germline V gene has CDR1 MNHEY and CDR2 SMNVEV (reference sequence). The CDR3: CASSPRGQGALGQPQHF. CDR3 in DNA: TGTGCCAGCAGTCCCCGAGGACAGGGGGCGCTGGGACAGCCCCAGCATTTT.

This clonotype occurred many times. The rearrangement joins TRBV3-1 to TRBJ1-2; 7 bases match TRBD1. The CDR3 consists of 15 residues. Germline V gene sequence: CDR1 LGHDT, CDR2 YNNKEL (reference sequence). Trimming at V came to 1 base and at J to 4 bases, leaving 6 bases not matched to a gene. In DNA, the CDR3 is TGTGCCAGCAGCCAAGGCCTCTGGGACAGCTATGGCTACACCTTC. This sequence encodes CASSQGLWDSYGYTF.

The table lists this clonotype with many counts. The CDR3 loop reads CASGLTPYEQYF. In nucleotides, the CDR3 is TGTGCTAGTGGTTTGACCCCCTACGAGCAGTACTTC. The rearrangement joins TRBV12-5 to TRBJ2-7; D remains unclear. The CDR3 spans 12 residues. Germline CDR1 is LGHNT and CDR2 is FRNRAP. Trimming cost V 2 bases and J 2 bases, with 4 bases left between them. Full variable domain (outside the CDR3, taken from reference TRBV12-5 and TRBJ2-7): DARVTQTPRHKVTEMGQEVTMRCQPILGHNTVFWYRQTMMQGLELLAYFRNRAPLDDSGMPKDRFSAEMPDATLATLKIQPSEPRDSAVYFCASGLTPYEQYFGPGTRLTVT.

This clonotype was observed many times. This sequence joins TRBV13 and TRBJ2-3; TRBD2 aligns across 13 bases. The CDR3 has 16 residues. Germline V CDR1 and CDR2: PRHDT, FYEKMQ (reference sequence). Losses at the gene ends were 5 bases for V and 6 bases for J; bases not matched to a gene: 8. CDR3 nucleotide sequence: TGTGCCAGCAGCCTCCGGACTAGCGGGAGCTCGGATACGCAGTATTTT. This sequence encodes CASSLRTSGSSDTQYF.

There are many counts of this clonotype. The chain links TRBV28 to TRBJ2-1; 13 nucleotides agree with TRBD2. V lost 8 bases and J lost 9; bases outside the gene matches: 10. Per germline, CDR1 MDHEN and CDR2 SYDVKM. This CDR3 has 15 residues. In nucleotides, the CDR3 is TGTGCCAGCGGACGACTAGCGGGAGGCGAAGGTGAGCAGTTCTTC. It codes for CASGRLAGGEGEQFF.

V usage is TRBV11-3 and J usage is TRBJ2-1; 8 positions agree with TRBD2. Germline loops: CDR1 SGHNT, CDR2 YENEEA. With V trimmed by 8 bases and J by 9 bases, 9 bases remained unmatched. This CDR3 has 13 amino acids. In nucleotides, the CDR3 is TGTGCCAGCTCGCCGGGAGGGCAGGGTGAGCAGTTCTTC. Translated: CASSPGGQGEQFF.

This clonotype was seen at least ten times. The rearrangement links TRBV2 to TRBJ1-1; perhaps TRBD1 as D (6 bases). CDR1 SNHLY and CDR2 FYNNEI come from the germline V gene. V lost 8 bases and J 5 bases, leaving 21 bases between the germline ends. The CDR3 length is 15 residues. This CDR3 is CASSALQGGWTEAFF. The CDR3 nucleotides are TGTGCCAGCTCCGCCTTACAGGGAGGTTGGACTGAAGCTTTCTTT.

This clonotype was counted many times. The chain employs TRBV3-1 and TRBJ2-5; D not resolved. Trimming took 0 bases from V and 9 from J, leaving 11 bases between them. CDR3 length: 13 residues. The V gene's germline CDR1 is LGHDT and CDR2 YNNKEL (reference sequence). CDR3 region: CASSQEAPRAQYF. For the CDR3, the DNA is TGTGCCAGCAGCCAAGAGGCTCCCCGGGCCCAGTACTTC.

V and J are TRBV20-1 and TRBJ2-1, with 9 bases lining up with TRBD2. This CDR3 is 14 amino acids long. The ends lost 3 bases at V and 6 bases at J; junction bases unmatched: 6. Germline CDR1 DFQATT, CDR2 SNEGSKA (reference sequence). CDR3 sequence (DNA): TGCAGTGCTAGGGGCGGGAGGGCCTTCAATGAGCAGTTCTTC. Amino acid sequence: CSARGGRAFNEQFF.

This clonotype was picked up many times. The rearrangement joins TRBV2 to TRBJ2-1, with D unresolved. V lost 2 bases and J lost 10, with 18 bases in between. CDR3 length equals 15 residues. Germline assignment: CDR1 SNHLY and CDR2 FYNNEI. The DNA for the CDR3 is TGTGCCAGCAGTGAAATAGCTAGGGTGCAATTAGAGCAGTTCTTC. Its protein is CASSEIARVQLEQFF.

This clonotype was detected many times. This sequence joins TRBV12-3 or TRBV12-4 and TRBJ2-3, with D tentatively TRBD1 (7 bases). V lost 5 bases and J 2 bases, leaving 26 bases between the germline ends. CDR3 length equals 19 residues. CDR3 in amino acids: CASSPLFRRQGGPTDTQYF. In DNA form, the CDR3 reads TGTGCCAGCAGTCCCCTATTCAGGAGGCAGGGGGGACCCACAGATACGCAGTATTTT.

This clonotype appeared many times. The chain couples TRBV12-3 or TRBV12-4 to TRBJ2-7; TRBD2 aligns across 7 bases. The V segment lost 5 bases and the J segment 4 bases; nucleotides outside the gene matches: 5. CDR3 size: 13 residues. This CDR3 is CASSVGLVYEQYF. DNA of the CDR3: TGTGCCAGCAGTGTCGGACTAGTATACGAGCAGTACTTC.

The chain links TRBV20-1 to TRBJ1-2; a weak D match, TRBD1 (5 bases). The germline V gene encodes CDR1 DFQATT and CDR2 SNEGSKA (reference sequence). The CDR3 contains 14 residues. The CDR3 is CSLSSPGGRRGYTF. CDR3 bases: TGCAGCCTTAGTTCCCCGGGGGGACGGAGAGGCTACACCTTC.

This clonotype was seen many times. The chain is built from TRBV12-3 or TRBV12-4 and TRBJ2-2; 9 bases agree with TRBD1. Losses at the gene ends were 6 bases for V and 5 bases for J; bases not matched to a gene: 7. The CDR3 sequence is 15 residues long. CDR3 bases: TGTGCCAGCAGAGTAGACAGGGGGAGAACCGGGGAGCTGTTTTTT. This translates into CASRVDRGRTGELFF.

This clonotype has just a few counts. The chain uses TRBV4-2 and TRBJ1-2; 10 nucleotides align to TRBD1. Germline V gives CDR1 LGHNA, CDR2 YNFKEQ. The CDR3 has 17 residues. V lost 4 bases, J lost 2 bases, and 10 bases stayed unmatched. In nucleotides, the CDR3 is TGTGCCAGCAGCCGCTCGTCGTCGGGACAGGGGAACTATGGCTACACCTTC. Translated, it gives CASSRSSSGQGNYGYTF.

The DNA of the CDR3 is TGCGCCAGCAGCCACCCACAAACAGGGGGCTCTTCTATGGCTTTCTTT. Translated, it gives CASSHPQTGGSSMAFF. The chain carries TRBV5-1 and TRBJ1-1; 9 positions match TRBD1. V shed 4 bases, J shed 11 bases, and the junction held 18 bases outside the gene matches. Germline V gene sequence: CDR1 SGHRS, CDR2 YFSETQ. This CDR3 contains 16 residues.